Listed here are 22 T cell receptor beta chains from one sample, sequenced in a study of cytomegalovirus exposure and HLA in healthy donors. PCR employed 60 Vbeta and 13 Jbeta primers. Measured with immunoSEQ multiplex PCR; TCRdb has only the in-frame clones, and not every one. The data hold about 190,000 clones, with more than 65% observed a single time. Material for sequencing was PBMCs. All receptors derive from a woman aged 30 to 39 in good health and CMV-seropositive.

This rearrangement joins TRBV7-2 to TRBJ1-1; a weak D match, TRBD1 (5 bases). Trimming pared 7 bases from V and 1 base from J, leaving 10 bases between. This CDR3 has 13 amino acids. Germline CDR1 is SGHTA and CDR2 is FQGNSA. CDR3 bases: TGTGCCAGCACCGGGGGGGGGAACACTGAAGCTTTCTTT. This translates into CASTGGGNTEAFF.

The CDR3 region is CASSGLAGYTDTQYF. CDR3 coding DNA: TGTGCCAGCAGTGGATTAGCGGGATACACAGATACGCAGTATTTT. J is TRBJ2-3 and V is TRBV6-1, with 8 bases fitting TRBD2. The germline gives CDR1 MNHNS, CDR2 SASEGT. The CDR3 has 15 amino acids. V was clipped by 4 bases and J by 2 bases; unmatched bases: 5.

The gene calls are TRBV5-1 and TRBJ2-5; the D gene is possibly TRBD2 (6 bases). Germline V gene sequence: CDR1 SGHRS, CDR2 YFSETQ. Trimming stripped 6 bases from V and 5 bases from J, with 14 bases between. The CDR3 is made up of 13 amino acids. In nucleotides, the CDR3 is TGCGCCAGCACCGAGCCCCGGGGGGAGACCCAGTACTTC. Translated: CASTEPRGETQYF.

J is TRBJ2-7 and V is TRBV6-5, with D maybe TRBD1 (6 bases). With 2 bases removed from V and 3 bases from J, the gap between germline ends came to 11 bases. The CDR3 totals 14 residues. Per germline, CDR1 MNHEY and CDR2 SVGAGI. The CDR3 region is CASSYIGGGYEQYF. The CDR3 DNA is TGTGCCAGCAGTTACATAGGGGGTGGCTACGAGCAGTACTTC.

The chain recombines TRBV28 with TRBJ1-5; TRBD1 agrees at 7 bases. The germline V gene has CDR1 MDHEN and CDR2 SYDVKM. J gave up 3 bases and V 4 bases, and 6 bases lay outside the gene matches. This CDR3 contains 15 residues. This CDR3 is CASSSRQGLNQPQHF. The CDR3 DNA sequence: TGTGCCAGCAGTTCGAGACAGGGCCTCAATCAGCCCCAGCATTTT. Full variable domain (rest looked up from reference TRBV28 and TRBJ1-5): DVKVTQSSRYLVKRTGEKVFLECVQDMDHENMFWYRQDPGLGLRLIYFSYDVKMKEKGDIPEGYSVSREKKERFSLILESASTNQTSMYLCASSSRQGLNQPQHFGDGTRLSIL.

The V and J genes are TRBV5-1 and TRBJ1-4; the match to TRBD1 covers 7 bases. CDR1 is SGHRS, CDR2 YFSETQ, per germline. The CDR3 extends over 16 amino acids. The V gene end was trimmed by 1 base and the J gene end by 0 bases; junction bases not matched to a gene: 3. The CDR3 coding sequence is TGCGCCAGCAGCTTGCAGGGGGGCACAACTAATGAAAAACTGTTTTTT. Translating it yields CASSLQGGTTNEKLFF.

The chain joins TRBV5-1 to TRBJ1-1; D uncertain. V was pared by 5 bases and J by 1 base, with 6 bases between. CDR3 length: 12 amino acids. CDR1 SGHRS and CDR2 YFSETQ come from the germline V gene. CDR3 DNA sequence: TGCGCCAGCAGTCGAGGGAACACTGAAGCTTTCTTT. Translated, it gives CASSRGNTEAFF.

This clone occurred a few times. The V gene is TRBV7-2, the J gene TRBJ2-1; 11 bases align to TRBD2. Germline values: CDR1 SGHTA, CDR2 FQGNSA. Trimming at V came to 5 bases and at J to 6 bases, leaving 6 bases not matched to a gene. CDR3 length: 15 residues. CDR3 amino acids: CASSLSGRGGNEQFF. The CDR3 DNA sequence: TGTGCCAGCAGCCTTAGCGGGAGGGGGGGCAATGAGCAGTTCTTC.

V and J are TRBV6-1 and TRBJ2-6; D possibly corresponds to TRBD2 (5 bases). Germline V gene data show CDR1 as MNHNS and CDR2 as SASEGT. Trimming shortened V by 5 bases and J by 4 bases, and 9 bases separated the two germline ends. This CDR3 is 14 amino acids long. The CDR3 loop reads CASSTGSGANVLTF. The CDR3 nucleotides are TGTGCCAGCAGTACGGGGTCGGGGGCCAACGTCCTGACTTTC.

This clone was seen a few times. J is TRBJ1-2 and V is TRBV28; 8 nucleotides agree with TRBD1. Unmatched junction bases numbered 9, after V lost 6 bases and J lost 9 bases. There are 13 residues in the CDR3. Germline CDR1 is MDHEN and CDR2 is SYDVKM. The chain's CDR3 is CASSLNRQGSYTF. DNA of the CDR3: TGTGCCAGCAGCCTAAACAGACAGGGGAGCTACACCTTC.

This clone was seen a single time. The identical CDR3 is also encoded by other nucleotide sequences in the sample. The rearrangement joins TRBV5-1 to TRBJ2-5; TRBD2 agrees at 12 bases. The germline gives CDR1 SGHRS, CDR2 YFSETQ. Trimming cost V 4 bases and J 2 bases; bases outside gene matches: 3. The CDR3 contains 15 residues. The CDR3 loop is CASSLAGGPQETQYF. The CDR3 nucleotides read TGCGCCAGCAGCCTAGCGGGAGGGCCGCAAGAGACCCAGTACTTC. Variable domain in full (rest from reference TRBV5-1 and TRBJ2-5): KAGVTQTPRYLIKTRGQQVTLSCSPISGHRSVSWYQQTPGQGLQFLFEYFSETQRNKGNFPGRFSGRQFSNSRSEMNVSTLELGDSALYLCASSLAGGPQETQYFGPGTRLLVL.

Here the CDR3 DNA reads TGTGCCAGCAGCCCAGGGTTGGGCAATGAGCAGTTCTTC. Its translation is CASSPGLGNEQFF. The chain combines TRBV27 with TRBJ2-1, with a tentative D call TRBD1 (5 bases). This CDR3 contains 13 residues. Germline lookup yields CDR1 MNHEY and CDR2 SMNVEV (reference sequence). V lost 6 bases and J lost 6, with 12 bases in between.

The chain recombines TRBV27 with TRBJ2-5; no definite D call. Trimming removed 6 bases at V and 1 base at J, with 3 bases between. Germline-derived CDR1 and CDR2 are MNHEY and SMNVEV (reference sequence). The CDR3 extends over 11 amino acids. The CDR3 loop is CASSGQETQYF. The CDR3, as DNA: TGTGCCAGCAGCGGCCAAGAGACCCAGTACTTC.

The V gene is TRBV6-1, the J gene TRBJ2-7, with 9 bases matching TRBD2. CDR3 length: 16 amino acids. With V trimmed by 4 bases and J by 2 bases, 9 bases remained unmatched. Germline CDR1 is MNHNS and CDR2 is SASEGT. The CDR3 loop is CASSVGRVAGAYEQYF. In DNA, the CDR3 is TGTGCCAGCAGTGTTGGAAGAGTAGCGGGGGCCTACGAGCAGTACTTC.

This clone has a single count. The chain employs TRBV6-4 and TRBJ2-2, with TRBD2 matching 16 bases. The CDR3 spans 18 residues. Germline CDR1 reads MRHNA; CDR2 reads SNTAGT. Trimming took 11 bases from V and 7 from J; bases not matched to a gene: 16. In DNA form, the CDR3 reads TGTGCCGCACCAACCGGGACTAGCGGGAGGGCCTATGGCGGGGAGCTGTTTTTT. Its protein is CAAPTGTSGRAYGGELFF.

The chain links TRBV5-4 to TRBJ2-7; 14 positions agree with TRBD2. Unmatched junction bases numbered 8, after V lost 4 bases and J lost 5 bases. The CDR3 length is 16 residues. Germline CDR1 SGHNT, CDR2 YYREEE (reference sequence). CDR3 sequence (DNA): TGTGCCAGCAGCCCGGGACTAGCGGGAGTCGGCCACGAGCAGTACTTC. This encodes CASSPGLAGVGHEQYF.

The rearrangement joins TRBV2 to TRBJ1-6, with D tentatively TRBD1 (6 bases). Trimming pared 3 bases from V and 7 bases from J, leaving 16 bases between. Germline V gives CDR1 SNHLY, CDR2 FYNNEI. The CDR3 is 16 residues long. In nucleotides, the CDR3 is TGTGCCAGCAGTGACGGGACACACTCGATCAATTCACCCCTCCACTTT. It encodes CASSDGTHSINSPLHF.

This clone was seen a single time. The chain links TRBV6-1 to TRBJ2-1; TRBD2 might be the D (7 bases). From germline, CDR1 is MNHNS and CDR2 SASEGT. This CDR3 has 14 residues. V lost 7 bases and J 3 bases, leaving 13 bases between the germline ends. The DNA of the CDR3 is TGTGCCAGCAAAGGCGGGGGCCTCTACAATGAGCAGTTCTTC. Its translation: CASKGGGLYNEQFF.

On this clone itself: This specimen includes other DNA sequences encoding the same CDR3. The rearrangement links TRBV19 to TRBJ2-7, with 9 bases fitting TRBD1. This CDR3 is 14 amino acids long. Germline CDR1 LNHDA, CDR2 SQIVND (reference sequence). Trimming cost V 6 bases and J 0 bases; bases outside gene matches: 3. In DNA, the CDR3 is TGTGCCAGTAGCATGGGACAGGGCTCCTACGAGCAGTACTTC. Amino acid sequence: CASSMGQGSYEQYF.

The chain links TRBV7-8 to TRBJ2-5, with D possibly TRBD2 on 5 matching bases. The germline V gene encodes CDR1 SGHVS and CDR2 FQNEAQ. The CDR3 consists of 13 residues. V was cut by 4 bases and J by 3 bases, with 9 bases left in between. The CDR3 region is CASSSGLEETQYF. CDR3 DNA: TGTGCCAGCAGCTCCGGACTCGAAGAGACCCAGTACTTC.

The rearrangement uses TRBV27 and TRBJ1-5, with 8 bases matching TRBD1. J gave up 2 bases and V 5 bases, and 8 bases lay outside the gene matches. CDR1 is MNHEY, CDR2 SMNVEV, per germline (reference sequence). This CDR3 comprises 16 residues. The CDR3 DNA sequence: TGTGCCAGCAGTACTACCTCGACAGGGGGCAATCAGCCCCAGCATTTT. The encoded protein is CASSTTSTGGNQPQHF.

In this sample, this clone turned up once. The V gene is TRBV27, the J gene TRBJ1-1, with 8 bases fitting TRBD1. Unmatched junction bases numbered 6, after V lost 5 bases and J lost 4 bases. This CDR3 region has 14 residues. In germline, CDR1 is MNHEY, CDR2 SMNVEV (reference sequence). CDR3: CASSAGGYSTEAFF. CDR3 DNA sequence: TGTGCCAGCAGTGCAGGGGGCTACAGCACTGAAGCTTTCTTT.